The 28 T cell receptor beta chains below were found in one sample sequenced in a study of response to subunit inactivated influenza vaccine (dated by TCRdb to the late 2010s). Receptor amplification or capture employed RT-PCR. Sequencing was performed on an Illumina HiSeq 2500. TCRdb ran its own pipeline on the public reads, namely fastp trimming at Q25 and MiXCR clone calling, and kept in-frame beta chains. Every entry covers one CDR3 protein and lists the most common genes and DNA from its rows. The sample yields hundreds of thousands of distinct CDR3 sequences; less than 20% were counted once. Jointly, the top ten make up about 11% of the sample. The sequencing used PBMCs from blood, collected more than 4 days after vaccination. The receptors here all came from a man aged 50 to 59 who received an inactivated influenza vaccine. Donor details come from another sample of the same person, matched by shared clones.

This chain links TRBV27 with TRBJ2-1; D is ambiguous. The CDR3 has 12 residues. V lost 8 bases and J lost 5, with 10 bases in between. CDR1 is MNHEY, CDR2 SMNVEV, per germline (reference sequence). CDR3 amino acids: CASGYSHNEQFF. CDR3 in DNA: TGTGCCAGCGGATACTCGCACAATGAGCAGTTCTTC.

The CDR3 DNA sequence: TGTGCCACCAGCACCGGGACCCGGCTCTCCGAGCAGTACTTC. It encodes CATSTGTRLSEQYF. This chain uses TRBV15 with TRBJ2-7; D might be TRBD1 or TRBD2, each matching 5 bases. The CDR3 extends over 14 amino acids. CDR1 and CDR2 (germline): LNHNV, YYDKDF (reference sequence). Trimming pared 4 bases from V and 6 bases from J, leaving 16 bases between.

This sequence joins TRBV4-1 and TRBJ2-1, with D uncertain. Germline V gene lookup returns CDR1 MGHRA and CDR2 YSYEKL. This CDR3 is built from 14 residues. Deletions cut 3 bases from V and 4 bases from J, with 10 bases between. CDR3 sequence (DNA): TGCGCCAGCAGCCACCTGAGGCAGTACAATGAGCAGTTCTTC. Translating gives CASSHLRQYNEQFF.

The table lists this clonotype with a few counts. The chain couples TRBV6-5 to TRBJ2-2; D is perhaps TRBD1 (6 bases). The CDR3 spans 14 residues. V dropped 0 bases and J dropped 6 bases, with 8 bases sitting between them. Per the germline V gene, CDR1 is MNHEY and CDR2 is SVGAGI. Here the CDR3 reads CASSYSGQSGELFF. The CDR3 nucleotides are TGTGCCAGCAGTTACTCCGGACAGTCCGGGGAGCTGTTTTTT.

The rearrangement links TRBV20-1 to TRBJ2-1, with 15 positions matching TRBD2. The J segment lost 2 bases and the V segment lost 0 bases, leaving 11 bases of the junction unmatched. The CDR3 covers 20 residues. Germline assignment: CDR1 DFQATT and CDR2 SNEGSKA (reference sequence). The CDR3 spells CSARDRGGLAGGPTYNEQFF. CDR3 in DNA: TGCAGTGCTAGAGATCGGGGGGGACTAGCGGGAGGTCCGACCTACAATGAGCAGTTCTTC.

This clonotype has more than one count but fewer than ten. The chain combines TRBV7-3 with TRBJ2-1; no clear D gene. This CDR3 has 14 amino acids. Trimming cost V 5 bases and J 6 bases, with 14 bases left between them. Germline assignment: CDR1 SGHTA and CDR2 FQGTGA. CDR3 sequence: CASSPLGNGNEQFF. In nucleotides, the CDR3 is TGTGCCAGCAGCCCGCTAGGTAACGGCAATGAGCAGTTCTTC.

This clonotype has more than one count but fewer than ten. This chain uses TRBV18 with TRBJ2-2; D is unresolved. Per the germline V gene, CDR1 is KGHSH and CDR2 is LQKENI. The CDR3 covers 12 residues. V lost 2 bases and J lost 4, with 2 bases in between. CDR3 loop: CASSPVTGELFF. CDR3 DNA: TGTGCCAGCTCACCAGTCACCGGGGAGCTGTTTTTT.

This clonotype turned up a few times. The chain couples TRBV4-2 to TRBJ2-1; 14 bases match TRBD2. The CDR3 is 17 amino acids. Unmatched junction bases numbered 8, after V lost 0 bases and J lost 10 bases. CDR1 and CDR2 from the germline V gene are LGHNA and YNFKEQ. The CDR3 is CASSQEWGLAGVEEQFF. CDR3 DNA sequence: TGTGCCAGCAGCCAAGAATGGGGACTAGCGGGAGTCGAGGAGCAGTTCTTC.

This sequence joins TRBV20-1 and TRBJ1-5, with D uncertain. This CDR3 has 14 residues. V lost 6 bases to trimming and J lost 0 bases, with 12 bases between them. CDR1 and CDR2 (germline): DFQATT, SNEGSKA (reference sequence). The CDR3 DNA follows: TGCAGTGCCCGTCTACCGGATAGCAATCAGCCCCAGCATTTT. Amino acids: CSARLPDSNQPQHF.

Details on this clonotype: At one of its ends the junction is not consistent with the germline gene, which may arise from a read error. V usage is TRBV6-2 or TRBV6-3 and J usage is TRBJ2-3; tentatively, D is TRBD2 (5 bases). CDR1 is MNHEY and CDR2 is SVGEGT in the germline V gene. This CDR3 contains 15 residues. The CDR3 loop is CASRESGLHTDTHYF. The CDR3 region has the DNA TGTGCCAGCAGAGAGAGCGGATTACACACAGATACGCATTATTTT.

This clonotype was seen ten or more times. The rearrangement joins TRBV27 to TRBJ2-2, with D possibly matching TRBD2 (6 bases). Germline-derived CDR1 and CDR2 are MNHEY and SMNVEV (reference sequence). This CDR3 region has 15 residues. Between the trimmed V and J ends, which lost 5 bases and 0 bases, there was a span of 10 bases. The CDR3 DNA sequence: TGTGCCAGCAGTCTTAGCGGAACGAACACCGGGGAGCTGTTTTTT. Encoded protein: CASSLSGTNTGELFF.

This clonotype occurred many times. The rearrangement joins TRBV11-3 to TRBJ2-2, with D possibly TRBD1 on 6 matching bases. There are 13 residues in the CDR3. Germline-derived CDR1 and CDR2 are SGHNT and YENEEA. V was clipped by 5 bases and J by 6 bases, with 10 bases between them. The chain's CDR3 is CASSLRGSGELFF. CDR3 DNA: TGTGCCAGCAGCCTGAGGGGGTCCGGGGAGCTGTTTTTT.

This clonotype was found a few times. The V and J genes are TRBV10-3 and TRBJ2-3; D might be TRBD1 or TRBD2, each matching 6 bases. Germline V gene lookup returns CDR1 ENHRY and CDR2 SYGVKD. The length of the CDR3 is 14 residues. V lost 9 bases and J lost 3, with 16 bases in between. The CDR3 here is CAITDSGWTDTQYF. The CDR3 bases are TGTGCCATAACGGACAGCGGGTGGACAGATACGCAGTATTTT.

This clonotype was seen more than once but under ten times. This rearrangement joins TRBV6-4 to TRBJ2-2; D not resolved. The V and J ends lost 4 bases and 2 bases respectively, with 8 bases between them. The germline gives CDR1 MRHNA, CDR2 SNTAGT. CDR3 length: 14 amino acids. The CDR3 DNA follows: TGTGCCAGCAGTGTTGAGGAAAACACCGGGGAGCTGTTTTTT. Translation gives CASSVEENTGELFF.

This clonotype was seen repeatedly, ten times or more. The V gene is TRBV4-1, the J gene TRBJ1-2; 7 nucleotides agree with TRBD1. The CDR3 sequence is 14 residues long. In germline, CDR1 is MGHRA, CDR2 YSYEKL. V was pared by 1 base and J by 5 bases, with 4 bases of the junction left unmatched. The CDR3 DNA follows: TGCGCCAGCAGCCAAGGGAACAGGGGTTATGGCTACACCTTC. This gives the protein CASSQGNRGYGYTF.

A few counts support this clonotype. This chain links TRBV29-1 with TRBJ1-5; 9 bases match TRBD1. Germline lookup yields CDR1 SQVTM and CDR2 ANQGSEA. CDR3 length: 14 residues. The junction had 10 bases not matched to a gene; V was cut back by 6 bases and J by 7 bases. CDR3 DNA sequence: TGCAGCGTGTCTACAGGGGGCGCGGGGCAGCCCCAGCATTTT. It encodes CSVSTGGAGQPQHF.

CDR3 residues: CASSSGTGAWGETQYF. In nucleotides, the CDR3 is TGTGCCAGCAGCTCAGGGACAGGGGCATGGGGAGAGACCCAGTACTTC. This rearrangement joins TRBV7-9 to TRBJ2-5; TRBD1 matches 10 bases. The CDR3 extends over 16 amino acids. Germline CDR1 SEHNR, CDR2 FQNEAQ (reference sequence). The ends lost 4 bases at V and 4 bases at J; junction bases unmatched: 9.

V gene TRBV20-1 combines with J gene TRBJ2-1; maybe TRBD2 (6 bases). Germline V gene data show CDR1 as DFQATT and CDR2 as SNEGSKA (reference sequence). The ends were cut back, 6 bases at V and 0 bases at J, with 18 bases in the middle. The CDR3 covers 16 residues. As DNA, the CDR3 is TGCAGTGCCAAAGCGCGGGGCAGTAGCTCCTACAATGAGCAGTTCTTC. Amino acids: CSAKARGSSSYNEQFF.

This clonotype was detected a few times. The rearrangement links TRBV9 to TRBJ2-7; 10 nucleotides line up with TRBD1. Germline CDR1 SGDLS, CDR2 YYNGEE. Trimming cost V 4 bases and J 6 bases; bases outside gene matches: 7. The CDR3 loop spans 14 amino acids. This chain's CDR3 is CASSIGQGEGEQYF. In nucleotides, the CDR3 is TGTGCCAGCAGCATAGGACAGGGGGAGGGCGAGCAGTACTTC. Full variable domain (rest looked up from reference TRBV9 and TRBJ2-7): DSGVTQTPKHLITATGQRVTLRCSPRSGDLSVYWYQQSLDQGLQFLIQYYNGEERAKGNILERFSAQQFPDLHSELNLSSLELGDSALYFCASSIGQGEGEQYFGPGTRLTVT.

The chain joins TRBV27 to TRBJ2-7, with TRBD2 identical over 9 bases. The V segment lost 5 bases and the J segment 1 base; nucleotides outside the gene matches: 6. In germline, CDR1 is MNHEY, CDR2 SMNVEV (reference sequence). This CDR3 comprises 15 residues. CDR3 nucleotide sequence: TGTGCCAGCAGTAGTTTTAGCGGGAGTTCCTACGAGCAGTACTTC. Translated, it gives CASSSFSGSSYEQYF.

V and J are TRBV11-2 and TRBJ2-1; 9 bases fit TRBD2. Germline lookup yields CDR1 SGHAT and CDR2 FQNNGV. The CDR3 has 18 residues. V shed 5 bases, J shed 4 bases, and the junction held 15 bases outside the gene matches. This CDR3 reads CASSPKGSGRKYYNEQFF. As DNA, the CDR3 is TGTGCCAGCAGCCCCAAGGGGAGCGGGAGGAAATATTACAATGAGCAGTTCTTC.

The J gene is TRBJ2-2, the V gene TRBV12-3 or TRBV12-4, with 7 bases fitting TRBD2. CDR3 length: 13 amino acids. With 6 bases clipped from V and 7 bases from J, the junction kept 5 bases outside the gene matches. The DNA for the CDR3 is TGTGCCAGCAGCCGGGGGGTCGGCGGGGAGCTGTTTTTT. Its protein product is CASSRGVGGELFF.

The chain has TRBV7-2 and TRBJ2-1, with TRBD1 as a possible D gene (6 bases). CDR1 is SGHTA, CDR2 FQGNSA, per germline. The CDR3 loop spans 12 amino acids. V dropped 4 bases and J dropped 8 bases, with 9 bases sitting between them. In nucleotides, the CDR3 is TGTGCCAGCAGCTACAGGGTTCATGAGCAGTTCTTC. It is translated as CASSYRVHEQFF. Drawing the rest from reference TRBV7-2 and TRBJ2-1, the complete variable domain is GAGVSQSPSNKVTEKGKDVELRCDPISGHTALYWYRQSLGQGLEFLIYFQGNSAPDKSGLPSDRFSAERTGGSVSTLTIQRTQQEDSAVYLCASSYRVHEQFFGPGTRLTVL.

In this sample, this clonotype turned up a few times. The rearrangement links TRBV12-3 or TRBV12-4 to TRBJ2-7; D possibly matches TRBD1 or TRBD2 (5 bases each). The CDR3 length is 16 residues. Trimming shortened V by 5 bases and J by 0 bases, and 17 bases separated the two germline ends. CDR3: CASSPGTGLSSYEQYF. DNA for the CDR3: TGTGCCAGCAGTCCTGGGACGGGGCTGAGCTCCTACGAGCAGTACTTC.

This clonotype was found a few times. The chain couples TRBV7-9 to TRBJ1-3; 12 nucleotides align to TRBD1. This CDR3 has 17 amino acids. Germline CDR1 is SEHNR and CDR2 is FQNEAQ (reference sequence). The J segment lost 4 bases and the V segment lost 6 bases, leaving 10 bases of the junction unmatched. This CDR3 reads CASSSTGTGGTGNTIYF. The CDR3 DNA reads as TGTGCCAGCAGTTCTACCGGGACAGGGGGCACCGGAAACACCATATATTTT.

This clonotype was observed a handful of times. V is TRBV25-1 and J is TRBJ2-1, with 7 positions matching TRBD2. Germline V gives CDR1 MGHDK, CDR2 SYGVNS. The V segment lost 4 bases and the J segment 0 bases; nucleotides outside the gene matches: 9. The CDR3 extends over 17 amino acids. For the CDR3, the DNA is TGTGCCAGCAGTGGTGCTAGGGAGGGAAGCTCCTACAATGAGCAGTTCTTC. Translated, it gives CASSGAREGSSYNEQFF.

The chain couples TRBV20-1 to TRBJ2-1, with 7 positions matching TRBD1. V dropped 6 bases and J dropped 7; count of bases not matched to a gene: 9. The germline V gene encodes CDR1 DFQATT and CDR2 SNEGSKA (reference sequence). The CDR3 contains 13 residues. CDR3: CSADYRGSNEQFF. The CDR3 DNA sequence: TGCAGTGCGGATTACAGGGGCAGTAATGAGCAGTTCTTC.

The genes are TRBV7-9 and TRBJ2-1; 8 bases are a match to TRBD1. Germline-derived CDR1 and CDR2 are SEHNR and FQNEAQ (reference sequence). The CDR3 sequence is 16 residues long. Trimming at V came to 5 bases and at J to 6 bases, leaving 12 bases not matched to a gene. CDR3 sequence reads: CASSPRRDRYRNEQFF. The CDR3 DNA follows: TGTGCCAGCAGCCCCCGCCGGGACAGGTATCGCAATGAGCAGTTCTTC. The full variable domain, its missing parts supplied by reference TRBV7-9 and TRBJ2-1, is DTGVSQNPRHKITKRGQNVTFRCDPISEHNRLYWYRQTLGQGPEFLTYFQNEAQLEKSRLLSDRFSAERPKGSFSTLEIQRTEQGDSAMYLCASSPRRDRYRNEQFFGPGTRLTVL.